The sequence of this T cell receptor beta chain was determined in a study of blood T cell repertoires in COVID-19. The protocol was immunoSEQ multiplex PCR, while the TCRdb copy is restricted to in-frame clones and leaves out a portion. The sample contains 170,000 or so clones, around 87% of which appear only once. The CDR3 is 18 amino acids. Looked up from germline, CDR1 is LGHDT and CDR2 is YNNKEL (reference sequence). The V and J ends lost 4 bases and 4 bases, in that order; junction bases with no gene match: 10. Specimen: peripheral blood. V is TRBV3-1 (or the pseudogene TRBV3-2) and J is TRBJ2-1; TRBD2 agrees at 13 bases. This receptor was identified in a man in his forties with active or convalescent COVID-19. CDR3 nucleotide sequence: TGTGCCAGCAGCCTCAAGCCCGGGACTAGCGGGGTATACAATGAGCAGTTCTTC. It encodes CASSLKPGTSGVYNEQFF.